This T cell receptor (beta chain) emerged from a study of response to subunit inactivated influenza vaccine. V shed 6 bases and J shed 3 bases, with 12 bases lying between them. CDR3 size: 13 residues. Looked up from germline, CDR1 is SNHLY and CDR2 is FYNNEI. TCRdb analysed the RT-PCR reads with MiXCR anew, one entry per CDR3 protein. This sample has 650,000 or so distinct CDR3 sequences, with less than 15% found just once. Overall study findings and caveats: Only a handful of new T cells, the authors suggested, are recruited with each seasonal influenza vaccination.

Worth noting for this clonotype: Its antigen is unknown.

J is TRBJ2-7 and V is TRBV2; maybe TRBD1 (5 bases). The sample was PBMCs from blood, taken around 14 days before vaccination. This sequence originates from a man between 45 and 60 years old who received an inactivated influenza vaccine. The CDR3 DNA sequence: TGTGCCAGCAGCCCTCCCAGGGTCTACGAGCAGTACTTC. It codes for CASSPPRVYEQYF.